These 14 T cell receptor beta chains share one sample of origin, sequenced in a study of blood T cell repertoires in COVID-19. Sequencing used immunoSEQ multiplex PCR; TCRdb keeps in-frame clones, though not all of them. The sample has about 140,000 clones; approximately 82% are singletons. Sequenced material: peripheral blood. The receptors here all came from a man between 60 and 70 years old with active or convalescent COVID-19.

The J gene is TRBJ1-2, the V gene TRBV10-1, with 8 bases identical to TRBD1. V dropped 4 bases and J dropped 4; count of bases not matched to a gene: 2. Germline V CDR1 and CDR2: WNHNN, SYGVQD (reference sequence). This CDR3 is 13 amino acids long. The CDR3, as DNA: TGCGCCAGCAGTGCAGGGGGCAGCTATGGCTACACCTTC. As protein: CASSAGGSYGYTF.

J is TRBJ2-1 and V is TRBV28; TRBD2 matches 7 bases. The V gene's germline CDR1 is MDHEN and CDR2 SYDVKM. V lost 3 bases, J lost 8 bases, and 13 bases stayed unmatched. This CDR3 region has 16 residues. CDR3 DNA sequence: TGTGCCAGCAGTTTGGTGGGAGGGCCCGCCGGGGATGAGCAGTTCTTC. Translating it yields CASSLVGGPAGDEQFF.

This chain uses TRBV7-6 with TRBJ1-1, with TRBD1 matching 8 bases. Unmatched junction bases numbered 10, after V lost 5 bases and J lost 5 bases. CDR1 and CDR2 (germline): SGHVS, FNYEAQ. The CDR3 extends over 15 amino acids. CDR3 coding DNA: TGTGCCAGCAGCCTACGGACAGGGCGGGTTACTGAAGCTTTCTTT. This translates into CASSLRTGRVTEAFF.

The rearrangement joins TRBV3-1 (or the pseudogene TRBV3-2) to TRBJ2-1, with TRBD2 matching over 7 bases. This CDR3 contains 15 residues. J was trimmed by 4 bases and V by 1 base; bases with no gene match: 4. CDR1 LGHDT and CDR2 YNNKEL come from the germline V gene (reference sequence). The CDR3: CASSQAPGGYNEQFF. The CDR3, as DNA: TGTGCCAGCAGCCAAGCTCCGGGGGGTTACAATGAGCAGTTCTTC.

This rearrangement joins TRBV7-8 to TRBJ1-2; TRBD1 agrees at 11 bases. Germline CDR1 is SGHVS and CDR2 is FQNEAQ. CDR3 size: 14 residues. The V segment lost 3 bases and the J segment 5 bases; nucleotides outside the gene matches: 2. CDR3 in DNA: TGTGCCAGCAGCTTGGGACAGGGGGTGTATGGCTACACCTTC. It translates to CASSLGQGVYGYTF.

The chain is built from TRBV19 and TRBJ2-7, with TRBD2 as a possible D gene (5 bases). The CDR3 is made up of 17 amino acids. Trimming cost V 3 bases and J 4 bases, with 22 bases left between them. CDR1 and CDR2 from the germline V gene are LNHDA and SQIVND (reference sequence). Here the CDR3 reads CASSMRLVTLARYEQYF. The CDR3 nucleotides read TGTGCCAGTAGTATGAGGCTAGTGACCCTAGCCAGGTACGAGCAGTACTTC.

The CDR3 nucleotides are TGTGCCAGCAGCGTAGGCCTGCAACCAGGTGGGAGTACTGAAGCTTTCTTT. Its protein product is CASSVGLQPGGSTEAFF. The rearrangement joins TRBV9 to TRBJ1-1; D gene ambiguous. This CDR3 contains 17 residues. V lost 0 bases and J 5 bases, leaving 20 bases between the germline ends. Germline CDR1 reads SGDLS; CDR2 reads YYNGEE.

V and J are TRBV6-6 and TRBJ1-4; TRBD1 agrees at 11 bases. Germline loops: CDR1 MNHNY, CDR2 SVGAGI (reference sequence). Trimming removed 5 bases from V and 1 base from J; junction bases left unmatched: 6. This CDR3 is 17 amino acids long. CDR3 sequence (DNA): TGTGCCAGCAGTCCGAGGGACAGGGGGGTAACTAATGAAAAACTGTTTTTT. Its protein is CASSPRDRGVTNEKLFF.

V is TRBV4-1 and J is TRBJ1-4; weak D call: TRBD1 (5 bases). The CDR3 totals 17 residues. V gave up 0 bases and J gave up 8 bases, with 19 bases separating them. Germline values: CDR1 MGHRA, CDR2 YSYEKL. CDR3 DNA sequence: TGCGCCAGCAGCCAAGAATCCCGCGGGGGGTTTTGGGAAAAACTGTTTTTT. Amino acid sequence: CASSQESRGGFWEKLFF.

The rearrangement joins TRBV18 to TRBJ1-5, with 8 bases identical to TRBD1. CDR3 length: 15 residues. The trim removed 8 bases at V and 5 bases at J, leaving 11 bases unmatched. Germline V lookup: CDR1 KGHSH, CDR2 LQKENI. The CDR3 protein is CASRSGTGAYQPQHF. The CDR3 DNA reads TGTGCCAGCCGGTCCGGGACAGGAGCATATCAGCCCCAGCATTTT.

This sequence joins TRBV5-1 and TRBJ1-6; D is perhaps TRBD1 (6 bases). Germline V gene lookup returns CDR1 SGHRS and CDR2 YFSETQ. Trimming took 3 bases from V and 7 from J, leaving 17 bases between them. The CDR3 extends over 16 amino acids. CDR3 nucleotides: TGCGCCAGCAGCTCGCCGTCAGGGGCAGGGAATTCACCCCTCCACTTT. Translated, it gives CASSSPSGAGNSPLHF. Full variable domain (rest looked up from reference TRBV5-1 and TRBJ1-6): KAGVTQTPRYLIKTRGQQVTLSCSPISGHRSVSWYQQTPGQGLQFLFEYFSETQRNKGNFPGRFSGRQFSNSRSEMNVSTLELGDSALYLCASSSPSGAGNSPLHFGNGTRLTVT.

The V gene is TRBV7-2, the J gene TRBJ1-6; TRBD1 agrees at 9 bases. Trimming removed 1 base from V and 7 bases from J; junction bases left unmatched: 5. Germline V lookup: CDR1 SGHTA, CDR2 FQGNSA. The CDR3 totals 16 residues. The DNA of the CDR3 is TGTGCCAGCAGCTTAGGGGGGACAGGGCTGAATTCACCCCTCCACTTT. Residues: CASSLGGTGLNSPLHF.

This clone was seen only once. The rearrangement links TRBV6-6 to TRBJ1-2; D might be TRBD1 (5 bases). Trimming pared 7 bases from V and 4 bases from J, leaving 13 bases between. Germline-derived CDR1 and CDR2 are MNHNY and SVGAGI (reference sequence). The CDR3 is made up of 13 amino acids. Here the CDR3 DNA reads TGTGCCAGCAAGCCAGGGTTCGGCTATGGCTACACCTTC. This codes for CASKPGFGYGYTF.

In the case of this clone: The germline gene is not matched at one end of the junction; a read error may be the cause. The rearrangement joins TRBV7-7 to TRBJ2-1, with 7 bases lining up with TRBD1. Germline CDR1 and CDR2: SSHAT and FNYEAQ (reference sequence). The CDR3 length is 15 residues. The DNA of the CDR3 is TGTGCTAGCAGCCAGGGGGATGGTTCCTACAATGAGCAGTTCTTC. Its translation is CASSQGDGSYNEQFF. The full variable domain, with the rest looked up from reference TRBV7-7 and TRBJ2-1, is GAGVSQSPRYKVTKRGQDVTLRCDPISSHATLYWYQQALGQGPEFLTYFNYEAQPDKSGLPSDRFSAERPEGSISTLTIQRTEQRDSAMYRCASSQGDGSYNEQFFGPGTRLTVL.